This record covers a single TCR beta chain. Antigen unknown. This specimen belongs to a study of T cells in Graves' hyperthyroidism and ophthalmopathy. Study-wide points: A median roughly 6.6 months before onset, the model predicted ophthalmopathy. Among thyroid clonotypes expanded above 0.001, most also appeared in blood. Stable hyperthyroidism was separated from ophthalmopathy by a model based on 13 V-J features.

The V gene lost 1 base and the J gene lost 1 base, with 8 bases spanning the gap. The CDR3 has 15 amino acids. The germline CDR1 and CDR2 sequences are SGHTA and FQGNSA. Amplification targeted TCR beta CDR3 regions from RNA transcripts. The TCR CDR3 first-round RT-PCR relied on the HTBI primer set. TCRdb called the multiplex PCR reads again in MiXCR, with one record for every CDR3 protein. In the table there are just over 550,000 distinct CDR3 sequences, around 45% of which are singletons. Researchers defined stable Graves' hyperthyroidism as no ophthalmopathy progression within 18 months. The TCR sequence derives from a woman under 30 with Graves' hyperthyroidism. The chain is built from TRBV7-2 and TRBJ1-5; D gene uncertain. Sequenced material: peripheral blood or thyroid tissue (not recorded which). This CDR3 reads CASSLGVRSNQPQHF. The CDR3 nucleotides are TGTGCCAGCAGCTTAGGAGTCAGGAGCAATCAGCCCCAGCATTTT.